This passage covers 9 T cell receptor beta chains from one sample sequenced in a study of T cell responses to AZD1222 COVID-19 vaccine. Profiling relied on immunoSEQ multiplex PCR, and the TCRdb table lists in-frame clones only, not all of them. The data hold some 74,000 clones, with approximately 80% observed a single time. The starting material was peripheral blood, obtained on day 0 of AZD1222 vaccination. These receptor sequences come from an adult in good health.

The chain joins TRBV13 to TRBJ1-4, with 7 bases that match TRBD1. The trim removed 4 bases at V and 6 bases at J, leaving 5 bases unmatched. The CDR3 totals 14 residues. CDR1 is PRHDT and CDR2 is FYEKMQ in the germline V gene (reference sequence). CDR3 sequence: CASSYRGPDEKLFF. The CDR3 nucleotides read TGTGCCAGCAGCTACAGGGGTCCCGATGAAAAACTGTTTTTT.

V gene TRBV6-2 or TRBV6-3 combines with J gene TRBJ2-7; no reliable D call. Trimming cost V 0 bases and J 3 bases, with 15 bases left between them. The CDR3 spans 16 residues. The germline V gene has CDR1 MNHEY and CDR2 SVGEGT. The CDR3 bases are TGTGCCAGCAGTTACTCGATTGGACCAAACGTCTACGAGCAGTACTTC. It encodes CASSYSIGPNVYEQYF.

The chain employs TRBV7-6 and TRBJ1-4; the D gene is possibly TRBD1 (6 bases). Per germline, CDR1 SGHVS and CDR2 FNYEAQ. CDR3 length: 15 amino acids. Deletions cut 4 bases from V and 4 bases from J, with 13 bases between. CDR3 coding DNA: TGTGCCAGCAGCTCAACAGGGTTGGTTAATGAAAAACTGTTTTTT. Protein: CASSSTGLVNEKLFF.

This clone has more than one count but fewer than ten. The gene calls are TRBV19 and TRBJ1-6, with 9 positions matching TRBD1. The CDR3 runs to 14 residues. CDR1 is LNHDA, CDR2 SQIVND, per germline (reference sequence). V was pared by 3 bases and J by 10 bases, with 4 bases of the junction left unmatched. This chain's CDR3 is CASSMDRGTSPLHF. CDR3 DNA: TGTGCCAGTAGTATGGACAGGGGTACCTCACCCCTCCACTTT.

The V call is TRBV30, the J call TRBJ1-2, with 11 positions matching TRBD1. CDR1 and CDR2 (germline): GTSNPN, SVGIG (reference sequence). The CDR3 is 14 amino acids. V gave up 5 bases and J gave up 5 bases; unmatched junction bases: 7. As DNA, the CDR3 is TGTGCCTGGGCCGGGACAGGGGGTGCGTATGGCTACACCTTC. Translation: CAWAGTGGAYGYTF. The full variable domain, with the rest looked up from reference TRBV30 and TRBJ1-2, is SQTIHQWPATLVQPVGSPLSLECTVEGTSNPNLYWYRQAAGRGLQLLFYSVGIGQISSEVPQNLSASRPQDRQFILSSKKLLLSDSGFYLCAWAGTGGAYGYTFGSGTRLTVV.

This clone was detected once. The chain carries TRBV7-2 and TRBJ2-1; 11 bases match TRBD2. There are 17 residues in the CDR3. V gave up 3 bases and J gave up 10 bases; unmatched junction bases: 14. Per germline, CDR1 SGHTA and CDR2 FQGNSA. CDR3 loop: CASSFSRDSGRAGEQFF. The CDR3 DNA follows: TGTGCCAGCAGCTTCTCTCGAGATAGCGGGAGGGCCGGGGAGCAGTTCTTC.

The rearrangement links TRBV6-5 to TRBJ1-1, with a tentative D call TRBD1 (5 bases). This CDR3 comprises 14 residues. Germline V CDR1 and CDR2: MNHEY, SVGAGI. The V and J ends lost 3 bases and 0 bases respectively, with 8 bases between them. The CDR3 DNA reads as TGTGCCAGCAGTTATGGGACGTTGAACACTGAAGCTTTCTTT. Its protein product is CASSYGTLNTEAFF.

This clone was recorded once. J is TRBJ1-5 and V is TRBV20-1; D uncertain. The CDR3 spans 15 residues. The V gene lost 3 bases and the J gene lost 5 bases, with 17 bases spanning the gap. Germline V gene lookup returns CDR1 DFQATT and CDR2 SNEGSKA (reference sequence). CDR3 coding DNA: TGCAGTGCTAGTGGTGGGCAGGAGGTCTATCAGCCCCAGCATTTT. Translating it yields CSASGGQEVYQPQHF.

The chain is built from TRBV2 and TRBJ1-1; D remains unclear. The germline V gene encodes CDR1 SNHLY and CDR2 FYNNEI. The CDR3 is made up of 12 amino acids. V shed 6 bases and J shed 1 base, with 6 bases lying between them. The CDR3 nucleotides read TGTGCCAGCAGCGAGGGGAACACTGAAGCTTTCTTT. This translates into CASSEGNTEAFF.